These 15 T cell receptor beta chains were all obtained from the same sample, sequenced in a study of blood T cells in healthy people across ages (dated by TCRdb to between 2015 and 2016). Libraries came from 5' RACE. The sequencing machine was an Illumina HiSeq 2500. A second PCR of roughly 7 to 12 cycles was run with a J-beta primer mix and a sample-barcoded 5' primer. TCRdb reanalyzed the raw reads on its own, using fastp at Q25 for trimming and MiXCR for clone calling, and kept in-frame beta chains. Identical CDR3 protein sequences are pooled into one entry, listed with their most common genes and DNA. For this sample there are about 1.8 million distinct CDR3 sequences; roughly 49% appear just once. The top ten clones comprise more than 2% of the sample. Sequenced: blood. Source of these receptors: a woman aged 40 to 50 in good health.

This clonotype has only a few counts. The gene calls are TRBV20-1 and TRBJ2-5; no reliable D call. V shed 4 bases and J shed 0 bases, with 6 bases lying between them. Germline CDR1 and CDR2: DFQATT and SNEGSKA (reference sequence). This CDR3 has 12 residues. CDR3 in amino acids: CSATGNQETQYF. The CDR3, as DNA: TGCAGTGCTACCGGTAACCAAGAGACCCAGTACTTC.

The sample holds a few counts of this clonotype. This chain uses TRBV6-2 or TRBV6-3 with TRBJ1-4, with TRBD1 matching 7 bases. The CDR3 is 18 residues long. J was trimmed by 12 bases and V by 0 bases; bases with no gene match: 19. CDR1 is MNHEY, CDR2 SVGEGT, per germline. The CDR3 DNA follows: TGTGCCAGCAGTTACTCTACGTCCGGGACAGACCCTCGCGAAGAACTGTTTTTT. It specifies CASSYSTSGTDPREELFF.

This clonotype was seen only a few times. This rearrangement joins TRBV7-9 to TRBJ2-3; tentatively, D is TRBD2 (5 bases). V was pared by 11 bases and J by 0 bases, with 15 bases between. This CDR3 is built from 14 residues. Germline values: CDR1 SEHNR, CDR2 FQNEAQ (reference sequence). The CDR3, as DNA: TGTGCCGGAGCGGCGGCAGATAGCACAGATACGCAGTATTTT. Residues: CAGAAADSTDTQYF. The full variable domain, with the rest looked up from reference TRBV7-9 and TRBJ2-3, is DTGVSQNPRHKITKRGQNVTFRCDPISEHNRLYWYRQTLGQGPEFLTYFQNEAQLEKSRLLSDRFSAERPKGSFSTLEIQRTEQGDSAMYLCAGAAADSTDTQYFGPGTRLTVL.

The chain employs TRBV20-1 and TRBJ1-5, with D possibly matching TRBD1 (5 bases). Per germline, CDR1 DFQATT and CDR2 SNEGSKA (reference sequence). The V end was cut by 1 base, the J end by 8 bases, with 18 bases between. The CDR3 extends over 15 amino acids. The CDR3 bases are TGCAGTGCTAGAGGGCAGGGCGGGTATTTGGAGCCCCAGCATTTT. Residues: CSARGQGGYLEPQHF.

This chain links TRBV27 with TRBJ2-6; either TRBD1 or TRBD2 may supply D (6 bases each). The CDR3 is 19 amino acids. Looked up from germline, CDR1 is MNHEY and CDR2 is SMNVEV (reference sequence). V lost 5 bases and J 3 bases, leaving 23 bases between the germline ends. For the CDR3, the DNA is TGTGCCAGCAGTGTAAGACCGTATAGGGGGGTTGGTGGGGCCAACGTCCTGACTTTC. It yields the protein CASSVRPYRGVGGANVLTF.

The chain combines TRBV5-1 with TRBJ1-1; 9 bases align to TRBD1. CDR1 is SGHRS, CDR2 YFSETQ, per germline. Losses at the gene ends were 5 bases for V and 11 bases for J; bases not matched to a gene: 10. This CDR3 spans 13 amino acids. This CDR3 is CASSRDRAGDAFF. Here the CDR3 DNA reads TGCGCCAGCAGTCGGGACAGGGCAGGTGATGCTTTCTTT.

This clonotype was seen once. The CDR3 region is CASSLGSLAGETQYF. DNA of the CDR3: TGTGCCAGCAGCTTAGGTTCCTTAGCAGGGGAGACCCAGTACTTC. This rearrangement joins TRBV11-3 to TRBJ2-5; possible D gene TRBD1, 5 bases. Trimming cost V 1 base and J 5 bases, with 14 bases left between them. CDR1 is SGHNT and CDR2 is YENEEA in the germline V gene. The CDR3 is made up of 15 amino acids.

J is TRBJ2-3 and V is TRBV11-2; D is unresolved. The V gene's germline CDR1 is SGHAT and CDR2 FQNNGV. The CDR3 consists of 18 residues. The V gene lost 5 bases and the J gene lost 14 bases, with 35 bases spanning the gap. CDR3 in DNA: TGTGCCAGCAGCCGGTCGAGCGCCCCACCCTCATTACACAGATACGCGTATTTT. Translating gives CASSRSSAPPSLHRYAYF. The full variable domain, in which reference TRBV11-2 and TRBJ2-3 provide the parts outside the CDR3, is EAGVAQSPRYKIIEKRQSVAFWCNPISGHATLYWYQQILGQGPKLLIQFQNNGVVDDSQLPKDRFSAERLKGVDSTLKIQPAKLEDSAVYLCASSRSSAPPSLHRYAYFGPGTRLTVL.

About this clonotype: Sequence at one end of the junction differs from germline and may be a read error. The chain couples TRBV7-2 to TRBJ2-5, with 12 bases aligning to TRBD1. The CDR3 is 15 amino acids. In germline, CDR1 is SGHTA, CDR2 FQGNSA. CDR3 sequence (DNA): TGTGTCAGCAGCTTAGGGACAGGGGGCGGGGAGACCCAGTACTTC. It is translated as CVSSLGTGGGETQYF.

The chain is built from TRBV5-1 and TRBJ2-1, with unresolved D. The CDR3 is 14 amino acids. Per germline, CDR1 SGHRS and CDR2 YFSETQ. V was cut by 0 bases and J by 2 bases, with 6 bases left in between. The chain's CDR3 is CASSLAETYNEQFF. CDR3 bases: TGCGCCAGCAGCTTGGCGGAGACCTACAATGAGCAGTTCTTC.

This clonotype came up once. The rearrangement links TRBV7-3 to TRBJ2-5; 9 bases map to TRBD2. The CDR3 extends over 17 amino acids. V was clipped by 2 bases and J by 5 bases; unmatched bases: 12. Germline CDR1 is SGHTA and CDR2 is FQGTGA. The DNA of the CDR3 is TGTGCCAGCAGCTTATCGGGCGGGGGGGCTTCTCGGGAGACCCAGTACTTC. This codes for CASSLSGGGASRETQYF.

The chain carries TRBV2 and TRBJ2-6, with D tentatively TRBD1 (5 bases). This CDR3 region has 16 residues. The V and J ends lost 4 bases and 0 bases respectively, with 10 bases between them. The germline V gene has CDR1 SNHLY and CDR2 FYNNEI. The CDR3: CASSGQFRSGANVLTF. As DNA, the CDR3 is TGTGCCAGCAGTGGACAGTTTCGCTCTGGGGCCAACGTCCTGACTTTC.

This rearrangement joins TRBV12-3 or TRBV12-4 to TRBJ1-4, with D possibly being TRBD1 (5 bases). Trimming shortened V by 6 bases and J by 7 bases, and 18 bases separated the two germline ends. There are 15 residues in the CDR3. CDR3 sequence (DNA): TGTGCCAGCAGCACCGAGGCGGGACGGAGTGAAAAACTGTTTTTT. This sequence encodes CASSTEAGRSEKLFF.

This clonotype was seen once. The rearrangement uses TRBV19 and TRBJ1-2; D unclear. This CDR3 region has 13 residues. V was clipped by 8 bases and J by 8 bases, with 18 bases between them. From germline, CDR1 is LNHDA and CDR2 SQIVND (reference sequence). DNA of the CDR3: TGTGCCAGTCATTGGTCGGATTTTGACGGCTACACCTTC. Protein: CASHWSDFDGYTF.

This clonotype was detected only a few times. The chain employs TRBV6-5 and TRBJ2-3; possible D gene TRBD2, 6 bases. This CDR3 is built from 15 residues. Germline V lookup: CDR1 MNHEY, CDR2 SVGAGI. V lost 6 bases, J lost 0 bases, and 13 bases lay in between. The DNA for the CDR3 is TGTGCCAGCAGCTGGACGCGGGGTAGCACAGATACGCAGTATTTT. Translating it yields CASSWTRGSTDTQYF.